This TCR beta chain was recovered during a study of T cell responses to AZD1222 COVID-19 vaccine. Study-wide points: Per reports, nearly half of all spike-specific TCRs target regions that are unmutated in variants.

As regards this clone: Its matching antigen is unknown.

Data came from immunoSEQ multiplex PCR; TCRdb stores just in-frame clones and leaves some out. The repertoire consists of some 120,000 clones, with 92% occurring once and the leading ten covering 1.6%. The source of this sequence is an adult who received the AZD1222 COVID-19 vaccine. The specimen was peripheral blood, collected 28 days after the second AZD1222 dose.

The DNA of the CDR3 is TGCGCCAGCAGTGAGTTGGGGACAGCGGGTTCGTCCGCTTTCTTT. Protein product: CASSELGTAGSSAFF. The chain joins TRBV10-2 to TRBJ1-1; 7 bases are shared with TRBD1. Germline V gives CDR1 WSHSY, CDR2 SAAADI. J was trimmed by 11 bases and V by 1 base; bases with no gene match: 13. CDR3 length: 15 amino acids.